These 9 T cell receptor beta chains were sequenced from one sample in a study of blood T cell repertoires in COVID-19 (TCRdb year 2020). Library method: the immunoSEQ multiplex PCR assay. TCRdb carries this immuneACCESS record with in-frame sequences only. Its versions omit some clonotypes, under half of them owing to an unresolved V gene in the studies checked, with the rest unexplained. Counted in this sample were about 180,000 clones; 70% to 85% of them appeared once. The top ten clonotypes cover approximately 7% of the sample. The sample consisted of peripheral blood. The receptors were sampled from a human donor in a cohort sampled during active COVID-19.

This chain joins TRBV12-3 or TRBV12-4 and TRBJ1-2; D is unresolved. This CDR3 is 12 amino acids long. The V and J ends lost 10 bases and 8 bases respectively, with 17 bases between them. This CDR3 is CAISFEGDGYTF. CDR3 bases: TGTGCCATCTCCTTCGAGGGAGACGGCTACACCTTC.

The V gene is TRBV5-5, the J gene TRBJ1-1, with D unresolved. The length of the CDR3 is 17 residues. The V end was cut by 2 bases, the J end by 3 bases, with 20 bases between. Germline V gene sequence: CDR1 SGHKS, CDR2 YYEKEE (reference sequence). The CDR3 sequence is CASSLVSYTWEDTEAFF. In DNA, the CDR3 is TGTGCCAGCAGCTTAGTCAGTTACACCTGGGAGGACACTGAAGCTTTCTTT.

The J gene is TRBJ2-5, the V gene TRBV2, with 11 positions matching TRBD1. The CDR3 has 14 residues. Germline V lookup: CDR1 SNHLY, CDR2 FYNNEI. The V and J ends lost 4 bases and 4 bases, in that order; junction bases with no gene match: 2. The CDR3: CASSAGTGGETQYF. The CDR3, as DNA: TGTGCCAGCAGTGCCGGGACAGGGGGAGAGACCCAGTACTTC.

V is TRBV5-1 and J is TRBJ2-3; TRBD1 agrees at 9 bases. The J segment lost 2 bases and the V segment lost 4 bases, leaving 5 bases of the junction unmatched. Germline V gene sequence: CDR1 SGHRS, CDR2 YFSETQ. The CDR3 totals 15 residues. The DNA of the CDR3 is TGCGCCAGCAGCCTGGGACAGGGCCACACAGATACGCAGTATTTT. This codes for CASSLGQGHTDTQYF.

The CDR3 loop reads CASSGPGLAGLKSSYEQYF. The CDR3 nucleotides are TGTGCCAGCAGCGGGCCGGGACTAGCGGGCCTGAAGAGCTCCTACGAGCAGTACTTC. The chain combines TRBV13 with TRBJ2-7; 12 nucleotides align to TRBD2. Germline-derived CDR1 and CDR2 are PRHDT and FYEKMQ (reference sequence). The CDR3 runs to 19 residues. V lost 5 bases and J lost 0; bases outside the gene matches: 14. Based on the CDR3 plus reference TRBV13 and TRBJ2-7, the full variable domain is AAGVIQSPRHLIKEKRETATLKCYPIPRHDTVYWYQQGPGQDPQFLISFYEKMQSDKGSIPDRFSAQQFSDYHSELNMSSLELGDSALYFCASSGPGLAGLKSSYEQYFGPGTRLTVT.

A note on this clone: Different DNA sequences within this sample yield the same CDR3. The chain is built from TRBV5-1 and TRBJ1-1; the match to TRBD1 covers 8 bases. Germline V gene data show CDR1 as SGHRS and CDR2 as YFSETQ. CDR3 size: 14 residues. Trimming cost V 0 bases and J 4 bases; bases outside gene matches: 2. CDR3 sequence reads: CASSLVQGGTEAFF. Written as DNA, the CDR3 is TGCGCCAGCAGCTTGGTACAGGGGGGCACTGAAGCTTTCTTT.

This chain links TRBV11-2 with TRBJ2-7; TRBD1 aligns across 7 bases. Germline CDR1 reads SGHAT; CDR2 reads FQNNGV. The CDR3 is 16 residues long. Germline trimming cut 7 bases from V and 7 bases from J; bases unmatched to any gene: 19. The DNA for the CDR3 is TGTGCCAGCACCCCCCGAGACAGGGTCCCTTGGGGGGAGCAGTACTTC. This codes for CASTPRDRVPWGEQYF.

The chain couples TRBV5-6 to TRBJ1-5; D is undetermined. With 0 bases removed from V and 2 bases from J, the gap between germline ends came to 9 bases. The CDR3 loop spans 15 amino acids. CDR1 is SGHDT, CDR2 YYEEEE, per germline. This CDR3 is CASSLGHSGNQPQHF. DNA of the CDR3: TGTGCCAGCAGCTTGGGACACTCGGGCAATCAGCCCCAGCATTTT.

This chain uses TRBV19 with TRBJ1-2; D gene uncertain. Germline loops: CDR1 LNHDA, CDR2 SQIVND (reference sequence). Trimming cost V 11 bases and J 4 bases, with 14 bases left between them. This CDR3 is 12 amino acids long. CDR3 protein: CALGGNAYGYTF. The CDR3 region has the DNA TGTGCCCTTGGAGGGAACGCCTATGGCTACACCTTC.